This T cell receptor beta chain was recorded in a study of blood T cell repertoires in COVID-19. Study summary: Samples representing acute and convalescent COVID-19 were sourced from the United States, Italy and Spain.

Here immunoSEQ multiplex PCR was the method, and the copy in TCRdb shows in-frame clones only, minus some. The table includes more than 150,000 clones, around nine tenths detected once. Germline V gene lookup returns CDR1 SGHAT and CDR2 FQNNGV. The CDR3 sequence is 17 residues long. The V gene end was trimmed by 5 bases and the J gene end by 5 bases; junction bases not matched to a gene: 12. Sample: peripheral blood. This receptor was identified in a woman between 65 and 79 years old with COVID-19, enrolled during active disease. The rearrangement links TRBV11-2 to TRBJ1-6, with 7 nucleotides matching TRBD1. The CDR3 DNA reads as TGTGCCAGCAGCAGAACAACATTCGGGACAGATAATTCACCCCTCCACTTT. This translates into CASSRTTFGTDNSPLHF.